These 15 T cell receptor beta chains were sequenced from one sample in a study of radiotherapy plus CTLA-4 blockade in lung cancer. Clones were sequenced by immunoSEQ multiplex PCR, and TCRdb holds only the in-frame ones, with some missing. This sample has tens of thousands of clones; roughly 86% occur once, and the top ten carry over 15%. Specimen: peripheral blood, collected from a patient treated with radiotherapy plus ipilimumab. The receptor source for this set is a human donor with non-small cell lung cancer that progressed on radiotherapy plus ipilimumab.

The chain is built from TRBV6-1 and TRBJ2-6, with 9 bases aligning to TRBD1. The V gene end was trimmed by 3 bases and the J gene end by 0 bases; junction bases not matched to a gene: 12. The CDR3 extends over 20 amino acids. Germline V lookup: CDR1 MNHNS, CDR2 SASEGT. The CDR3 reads CASSDWRGTGSSSGANVLTF. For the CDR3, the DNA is TGTGCCAGCAGTGATTGGAGGGGGACAGGGTCCTCCTCTGGGGCCAACGTCCTGACTTTC.

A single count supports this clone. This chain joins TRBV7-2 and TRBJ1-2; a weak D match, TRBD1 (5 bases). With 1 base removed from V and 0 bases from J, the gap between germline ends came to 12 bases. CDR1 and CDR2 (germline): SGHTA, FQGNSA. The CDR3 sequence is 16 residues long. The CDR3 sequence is CASSLVSAGPNYGYTF. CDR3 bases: TGTGCCAGCAGCTTAGTGTCGGCGGGGCCTAACTATGGCTACACCTTC.

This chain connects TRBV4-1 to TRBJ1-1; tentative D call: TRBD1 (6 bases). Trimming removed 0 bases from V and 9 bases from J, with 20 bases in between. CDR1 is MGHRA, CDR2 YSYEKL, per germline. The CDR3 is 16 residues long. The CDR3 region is CASSQESGFGTFKAFF. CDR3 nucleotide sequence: TGCGCCAGCAGCCAAGAAAGCGGCTTCGGGACATTCAAAGCTTTCTTT.

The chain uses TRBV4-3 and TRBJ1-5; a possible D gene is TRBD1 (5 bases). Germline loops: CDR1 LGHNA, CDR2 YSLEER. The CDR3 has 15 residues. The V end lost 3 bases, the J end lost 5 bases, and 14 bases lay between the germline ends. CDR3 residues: CASSHRVGRDQPQHF. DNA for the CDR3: TGCGCCAGCAGCCACAGGGTCGGGCGGGATCAGCCCCAGCATTTT.

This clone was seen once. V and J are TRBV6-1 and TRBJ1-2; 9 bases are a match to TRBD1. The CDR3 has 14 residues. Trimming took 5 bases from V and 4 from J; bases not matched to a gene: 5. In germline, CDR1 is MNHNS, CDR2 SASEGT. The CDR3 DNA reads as TGTGCCAGCAGTCCACAGGGGGCCGGCTATGGCTACACCTTC. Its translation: CASSPQGAGYGYTF.

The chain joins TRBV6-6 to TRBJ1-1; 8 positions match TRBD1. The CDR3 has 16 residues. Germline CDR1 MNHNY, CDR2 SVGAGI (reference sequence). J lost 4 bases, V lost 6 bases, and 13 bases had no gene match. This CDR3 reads CASSQLGQGGATEAFF. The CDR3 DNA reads TGTGCCAGCAGCCAACTAGGACAGGGAGGGGCCACTGAAGCTTTCTTT.

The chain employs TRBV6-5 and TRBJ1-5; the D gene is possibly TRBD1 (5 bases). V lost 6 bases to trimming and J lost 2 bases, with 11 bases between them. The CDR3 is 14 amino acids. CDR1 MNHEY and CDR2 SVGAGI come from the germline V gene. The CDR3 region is CASSPGGGNQPQHF. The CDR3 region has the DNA TGTGCCAGCAGCCCCGGAGGGGGCAATCAGCCCCAGCATTTT.

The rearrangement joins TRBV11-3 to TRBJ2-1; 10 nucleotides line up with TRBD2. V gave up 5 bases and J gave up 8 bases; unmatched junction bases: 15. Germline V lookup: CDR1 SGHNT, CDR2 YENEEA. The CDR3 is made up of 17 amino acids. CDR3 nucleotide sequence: TGTGCCAGCAGCCCGGGACTAGCGAGGCAGAAGGTCCATGAGCAGTTCTTC. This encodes CASSPGLARQKVHEQFF. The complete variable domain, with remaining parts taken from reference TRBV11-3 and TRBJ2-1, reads EAGVVQSPRYKIIEKKQPVAFWCNPISGHNTLYWYLQNLGQGPELLIRYENEEAVDDSQLPKDRFSAERLKGVDSTLKIQPAELGDSAVYLCASSPGLARQKVHEQFFGPGTRLTVL.

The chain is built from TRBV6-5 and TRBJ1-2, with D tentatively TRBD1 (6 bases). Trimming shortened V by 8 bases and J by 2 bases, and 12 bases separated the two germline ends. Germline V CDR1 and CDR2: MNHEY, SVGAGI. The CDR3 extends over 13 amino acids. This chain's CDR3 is CASRRGPNYGYTF. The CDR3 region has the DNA TGTGCCAGCCGTCGGGGGCCAAACTATGGCTACACCTTC.

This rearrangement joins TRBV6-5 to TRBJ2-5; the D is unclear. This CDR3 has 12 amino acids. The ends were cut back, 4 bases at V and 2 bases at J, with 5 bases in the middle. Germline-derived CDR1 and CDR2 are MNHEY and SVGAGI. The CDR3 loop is CASSLPQETQYF. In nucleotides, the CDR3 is TGTGCCAGCAGTTTGCCGCAAGAGACCCAGTACTTC.

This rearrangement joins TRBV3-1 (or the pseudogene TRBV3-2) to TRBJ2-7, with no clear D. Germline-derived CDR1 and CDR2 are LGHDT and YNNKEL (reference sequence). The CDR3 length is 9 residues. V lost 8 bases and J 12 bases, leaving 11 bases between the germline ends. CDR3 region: CASPPPGYF. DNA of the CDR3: TGTGCCAGCCCCCCCCCGGGGTACTTC.

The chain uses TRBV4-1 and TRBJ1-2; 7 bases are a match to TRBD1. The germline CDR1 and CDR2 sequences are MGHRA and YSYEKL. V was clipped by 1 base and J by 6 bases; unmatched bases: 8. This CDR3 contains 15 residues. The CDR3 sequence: CASSQGLQGTHGYTF. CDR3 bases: TGCGCCAGCAGCCAAGGTTTACAGGGGACCCATGGCTACACCTTC.

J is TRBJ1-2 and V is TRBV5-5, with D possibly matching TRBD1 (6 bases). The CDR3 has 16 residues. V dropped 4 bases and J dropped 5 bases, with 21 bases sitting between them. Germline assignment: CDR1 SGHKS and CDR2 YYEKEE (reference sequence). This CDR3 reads CASSPQGSGATYGYTF. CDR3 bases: TGTGCCAGCAGCCCCCAGGGTTCGGGGGCGACGTATGGCTACACCTTC.

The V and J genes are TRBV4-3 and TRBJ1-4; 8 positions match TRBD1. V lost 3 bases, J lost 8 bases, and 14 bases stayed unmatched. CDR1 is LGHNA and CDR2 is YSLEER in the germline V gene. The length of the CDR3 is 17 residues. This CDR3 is CASSHGAQGALSEKLFF. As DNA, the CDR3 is TGCGCCAGCAGCCACGGCGCTCAGGGGGCCTTATCGGAAAAACTGTTTTTT.

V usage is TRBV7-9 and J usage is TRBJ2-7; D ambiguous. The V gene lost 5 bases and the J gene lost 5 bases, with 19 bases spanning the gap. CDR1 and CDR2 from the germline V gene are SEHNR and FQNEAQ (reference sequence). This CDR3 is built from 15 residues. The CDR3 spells CASSLLGPKAHEQYF. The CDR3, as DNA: TGTGCCAGCAGCCTTCTTGGACCCAAAGCCCACGAGCAGTACTTC.